One sample yielded the 16 T cell receptor beta chains listed below, sequenced in a study of response to subunit inactivated influenza vaccine. TCRdb re-analysed the RT-PCR reads in MiXCR, keeping a single row per CDR3 protein. The data show some 500,000 distinct CDR3 sequences, 10% to 15% seen once. This specimen was PBMCs from blood, taken more than 35 days after vaccination. These receptors were taken from a man aged 50 to 60 who received an inactivated influenza vaccine.

This clonotype has at least ten counts. The V and J genes are TRBV6-5 and TRBJ1-2; TRBD1 agrees at 9 bases. V lost 1 base, J lost 7 bases, and 4 bases stayed unmatched. CDR3 size: 14 residues. Germline values: CDR1 MNHEY, CDR2 SVGAGI. The CDR3: CASSYLQGAAGYTF. In nucleotides, the CDR3 is TGTGCCAGCAGTTACTTACAGGGGGCAGCTGGCTACACCTTC.

This clonotype was picked up a small number of times. V and J are TRBV14 and TRBJ2-2, with 7 nucleotides matching TRBD1. CDR3 length: 14 amino acids. Looked up from germline, CDR1 is SGHDN and CDR2 is FVKESK. The V gene end was trimmed by 4 bases and the J gene end by 6 bases; junction bases not matched to a gene: 5. In nucleotides, the CDR3 is TGTGCCAGCAGCCGCAAAACAGGGGCCGGGGAGCTGTTTTTT. It translates to CASSRKTGAGELFF. Variable domain in full (rest from reference TRBV14 and TRBJ2-2): EAGVTQFPSHSVIEKGQTVTLRCDPISGHDNLYWYRRVMGKEIKFLLHFVKESKQDESGMPNNRFLAERTGGTYSTLKVQPAELEDSGVYFCASSRKTGAGELFFGEGSRLTVL.

This clonotype was recorded at least ten times. The chain uses TRBV6-6 and TRBJ2-3, with unresolved D. Between the trimmed V and J ends, which lost 2 bases and 6 bases, there was a span of 9 bases. The CDR3 has 13 residues. Germline V gene data show CDR1 as MNHNY and CDR2 as SVGAGI (reference sequence). The CDR3 sequence: CASSYRYWDTQYF. The CDR3, as DNA: TGTGCCAGCAGTTACCGTTACTGGGATACGCAGTATTTT.

In this sample, this clonotype turned up a few times. The chain combines TRBV12-3 or TRBV12-4 with TRBJ2-3; D not resolved. The CDR3 runs to 15 residues. The V and J ends lost 2 bases and 0 bases respectively, with 9 bases between them. The CDR3 protein is CASSLRQDSTDTQYF. The CDR3 DNA sequence: TGTGCCAGCAGTTTAAGGCAGGATAGCACAGATACGCAGTATTTT.

The chain joins TRBV5-1 to TRBJ2-1; TRBD1 aligns across 9 bases. With V trimmed by 2 bases and J by 6 bases, 3 bases remained unmatched. There are 14 residues in the CDR3. Germline CDR1 reads SGHRS; CDR2 reads YFSETQ. CDR3 protein: CASSLGDRVNEQFF. Here the CDR3 DNA reads TGCGCCAGCAGCTTAGGGGACAGGGTCAATGAGCAGTTCTTC.

The V call is TRBV29-1, the J call TRBJ2-3; no clear D. This CDR3 has 13 residues. The ends were cut back, 7 bases at V and 2 bases at J, with 13 bases in the middle. CDR1 and CDR2 from the germline V gene are SQVTM and ANQGSEA. The CDR3 loop reads CSGRPSLTDTQYF. In nucleotides, the CDR3 is TGCAGCGGCCGCCCCTCTCTCACAGATACGCAGTATTTT.

This clonotype has a handful of counts. The V gene is TRBV5-5, the J gene TRBJ2-7, with 9 bases fitting TRBD1. V shed 1 base and J 2 bases; nucleotides not matched to a gene: 7. This CDR3 is built from 16 residues. Per germline, CDR1 SGHKS and CDR2 YYEKEE (reference sequence). The CDR3: CASSLLEGQGTYEQYF. In nucleotides, the CDR3 is TGTGCCAGCAGCTTGTTGGAGGGACAGGGCACCTACGAGCAGTACTTC.

This clonotype was counted a few times. The chain links TRBV28 to TRBJ2-7; D gene ambiguous. The CDR3 runs to 15 residues. V lost 5 bases, J lost 6 bases, and 20 bases lay in between. Germline values: CDR1 MDHEN, CDR2 SYDVKM. The CDR3 loop is CASSPNQEIEREQYF. The CDR3 bases are TGTGCCAGCAGTCCCAACCAGGAGATAGAGCGCGAGCAGTACTTC.

This clonotype was seen a handful of times. The chain employs TRBV6-1 and TRBJ2-1; a weak D match, TRBD2 (5 bases). CDR3 length: 13 residues. Germline lookup yields CDR1 MNHNS and CDR2 SASEGT. The ends were cut back, 6 bases at V and 6 bases at J, with 12 bases in the middle. The CDR3: CASSGTRFNEQFF. The CDR3 DNA follows: TGTGCCAGCAGCGGAACTAGGTTCAATGAGCAGTTCTTC.

The CDR3 protein is CASSRGHLAGGDTQYF. Here the CDR3 DNA reads TGTGCCAGCAGCCGGGGACATTTGGCTGGGGGAGATACGCAGTATTTT. The chain is built from TRBV7-2 and TRBJ2-3; TRBD1 is a possible D gene (6 bases). V lost 5 bases to trimming and J lost 5 bases, with 20 bases between them. The CDR3 is 16 residues long. Germline CDR1 SGHTA, CDR2 FQGNSA.

This chain links TRBV29-1 with TRBJ1-2, with TRBD1 as a possible D gene (5 bases). The V gene's germline CDR1 is SQVTM and CDR2 ANQGSEA. The CDR3 is 12 amino acids. The ends were cut back, 5 bases at V and 7 bases at J, with 14 bases in the middle. CDR3 residues: CSVLDTFSGYTF. CDR3 DNA: TGCAGCGTTTTGGACACCTTTAGTGGCTACACCTTC.

Turning to this clonotype: A junction boundary mismatches the germline segment, possibly from a read error. This chain links TRBV2 with TRBJ2-3; 16 bases line up with TRBD2. The CDR3 contains 18 residues. Germline V CDR1 and CDR2: SNHLY, FYNNEI. CDR3 in DNA: TGTGCCATCAGTCCAAGAGGGGGGACTAGCGGGAGGGCCTTTGCGCAGTATTTT. Protein sequence: CAISPRGGTSGRAFAQYF.

The chain recombines TRBV20-1 with TRBJ2-7, with D hard to call. The CDR3 is 13 residues long. Trimming removed 1 base at V and 3 bases at J, with 10 bases between. Germline CDR1 is DFQATT and CDR2 is SNEGSKA (reference sequence). Here the CDR3 DNA reads TGCAGTGCTAGAGTTCCGGCTAGCTACGAGCAGTACTTC. This codes for CSARVPASYEQYF.

The chain carries TRBV11-1 and TRBJ1-2; D possibly corresponds to TRBD1 (6 bases). The V gene's germline CDR1 is SGHAT and CDR2 FQDESV (reference sequence). Trimming shortened V by 6 bases and J by 5 bases, and 28 bases separated the two germline ends. CDR3 length equals 18 residues. The CDR3 reads CASRPMGAESHLSYGYTF. In DNA form, the CDR3 reads TGTGCCAGCAGGCCCATGGGGGCGGAGAGCCACCTTTCGTATGGCTACACCTTC.

This clonotype was detected only a few times. This chain links TRBV6-1 with TRBJ1-5; D is unresolved. Germline V gene lookup returns CDR1 MNHNS and CDR2 SASEGT. The CDR3 covers 16 residues. Trimming pared 10 bases from V and 0 bases from J, leaving 19 bases between. CDR3 amino acids: CATRALLLYSNQPQHF. The CDR3 nucleotides read TGTGCCACACGGGCCCTATTGTTATATAGCAATCAGCCCCAGCATTTT.

CDR3 sequence: CATGRDSYEQYF. Written as DNA, the CDR3 is TGTGCCACGGGTAGGGATTCCTACGAGCAGTACTTC. This rearrangement joins TRBV6-1 to TRBJ2-7; D is undetermined. The CDR3 is 12 residues long. Germline assignment: CDR1 MNHNS and CDR2 SASEGT. Trimming removed 10 bases at V and 1 base at J, with 11 bases between.